This TCR beta chain came from a study of blood T cell repertoires in COVID-19. As for the study in general: Sample material is recorded as cDNA or gDNA derived from T cells, B-cell-depleted T cells, or PBMCs.

V was pared by 5 bases and J by 0 bases, with 10 bases between. CDR3 length: 14 amino acids. Germline values: CDR1 MNHEY, CDR2 SVGEGT. The assay was immunoSEQ multiplex PCR, and TCRdb's table has in-frame clones only and misses some. In the table there are roughly 360,000 clones, around 83% of which are singletons. Residents of about two dozen US areas, aged about 18 to 89 years, made up the participants. This sequence originates from a woman between 50 and 59 years old who had recovered from COVID-19. The source material was PBMCs or T cells enriched from blood (not recorded which). The genes are TRBV6-2 or TRBV6-3 and TRBJ1-1; D might be TRBD1 (6 bases). The DNA of the CDR3 is TGTGCCAGCAGTACCACAGGGCTGAACACTGAAGCTTTCTTT. The encoded protein is CASSTTGLNTEAFF.